This T cell receptor beta chain is drawn from a study of beta chain features in type 1 diabetes. Isolated RNA was reverse transcribed in full, so expressed TCRB transcripts were sequenced. Profiling relied on immunoSEQ multiplex PCR, and the TCRdb table lists in-frame clones only, not all of them. The sample includes 350,000 to 450,000 clones, less than 15% of them seen just once. The origin of this receptor is a woman between 18 and 29 years old in good health. Sequenced material: naive CD4+ T cells from blood.

The CDR3 here is CASSYSSLAGKADTQYF. DNA of the CDR3: TGTGCCAGCAGCTATTCCTCACTAGCGGGAAAAGCAGATACGCAGTATTTT. The chain is built from TRBV7-8 and TRBJ2-3, with TRBD2 matching 10 bases. Germline-derived CDR1 and CDR2 are SGHVS and FQNEAQ. The CDR3 spans 17 residues. With V trimmed by 4 bases and J by 4 bases, 11 bases remained unmatched.